This T cell receptor beta chain was captured in a study of human T cells and chemical hapten exposure. This CDR3 is built from 15 residues. Trimming stripped 4 bases from V and 1 base from J, with 10 bases between. Germline V gene lookup returns CDR1 SGHNT and CDR2 YENEEA. Noted time point: patch test 1, 2 weeks after DPC sensitization. The treatment was: therapeutic diphenylcyclopropenone sensitization with weekly scalp DPC. TCRdb ran MiXCR on the RACE reads and lists one entry per CDR3 protein. The sample lists about 120,000 distinct CDR3 sequences, 12% occurring once. Material: whole blood, obtained in connection with sensitization to the hapten diphenylcyclopropenone (DPC). The clonotype was recovered from a woman aged 50 to 60 with alopecia areata. Some clones in this sample may be carry-over from other donors' samples. This chain links TRBV11-3 with TRBJ1-4; a possible D gene is TRBD1 (5 bases). The CDR3 DNA follows: TGTGCCAGCAGCTCCTCCGACAGAACTAATGAAAAACTGTTTTTT. It is translated as CASSSSDRTNEKLFF.